This T cell receptor (beta chain) stems from a study of vaccination and CD4 T cells after COVID-19. Study-level information: Cellular stimulation was performed using overlapping spike peptides derived from SARS-CoV-2, HCoV-NL63, HCoV-OC43 and HCoV-229E.

With the Oncomine TCR Beta short-read assay, DNA from cultured CD4+ T cells was sequenced. One entry per CDR3 protein results from TCRdb running MiXCR on the PCR reads. Of about 20,000 distinct CDR3 sequences in the sample, roughly 50% are singletons; the top ten hold around 2.5%. Treatment of the sample: roughly ten-day PBMC culture with coronavirus spike peptide pools or control peptides (ViraFEST assay). The CDR3 covers 14 residues. Trimming removed 0 bases from V and 4 bases from J, with 7 bases in between. Germline V gene data show CDR1 as LGHNA and CDR2 as YNFKEQ. Concerning this clonotype itself: Its target is unknown.

The J gene is TRBJ1-5, the V gene TRBV4-2; D gene ambiguous. Sample: CD4+ T cells from blood, cultured in vitro, taken after SARS-CoV-2 vaccination. The TCR originated in a human donor who had recovered from COVID-19. Here the CDR3 DNA reads TGTGCCAGCAGCCAAGATCAAGGAAATCAGCCCCAGCATTTT. Residues: CASSQDQGNQPQHF.